This is a list of T cell receptor beta chains from one sample in a study of naive and memory T cell subsets. TCRdb re-called the UMI-ligation and nested PCR reads with MiXCR, one entry per CDR3 protein. The table includes 95,000 to 150,000 distinct CDR3 sequences, over 30% detected once. Specimen: central memory CD4+ T cells from blood. These receptors were obtained from a human donor in good health. The CDR3 runs from the conserved cysteine through the conserved F or W. Fields, in order: V gene, CDR3 length, CDR3 protein.

TRBV20-1,15,CSARTLADSYNEQFF
TRBV6-6,17,CASSYGTGKKGGDEQFF
TRBV7-2,19,CASSPDLLTARKNTGELFF
TRBV3-1,14,CASRRGRVNGKAFF
TRBV5-4,14,CASSLDVNTVELFF
TRBV5-1,16,CASSLGIPTPSYEQYF
TRBV5-1,17,CASSWGWSGRTLHEQFF
TRBV29-1,14,CSVAAGFTYNEQFF
TRBV19,14,CASSSDATNYGYTF
TRBV5-1,19,CASSHQAGSDYSGANVLTF
TRBV30,14,CACHLGLAGNTIYF
TRBV28,15,CASSLGGSEYNEQFF
TRBV7-9,15,CASSPTGGLGYGYTF
TRBV7-8,15,CASSTSATGLETQYF
TRBV5-1,14,CASSLRDSDNEQFF
TRBV29-1,14,CSISASGRYNEQFF